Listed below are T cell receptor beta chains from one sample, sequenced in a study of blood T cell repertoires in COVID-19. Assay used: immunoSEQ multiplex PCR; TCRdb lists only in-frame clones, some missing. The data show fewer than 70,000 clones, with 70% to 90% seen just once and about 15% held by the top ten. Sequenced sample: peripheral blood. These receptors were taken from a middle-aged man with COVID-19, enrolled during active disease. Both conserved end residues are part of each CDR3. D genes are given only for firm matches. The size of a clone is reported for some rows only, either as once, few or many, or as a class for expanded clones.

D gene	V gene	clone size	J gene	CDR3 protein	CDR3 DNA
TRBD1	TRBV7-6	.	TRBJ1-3	CASSLERGLGNTIYF	TGTGCCAGCAGCTTAGAGAGGGGGCTTGGAAACACCATATATTTT
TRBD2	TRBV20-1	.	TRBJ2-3	CSASGAGGSTDTQYF	TGCAGTGCTAGTGGCGCGGGGGGGAGCACAGATACGCAGTATTTT
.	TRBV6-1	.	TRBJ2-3	CASSEALGLEPTDTQYF	TGTGCCAGCAGTGAAGCGCTGGGGCTCGAGCCCACAGATACGCAGTATTTT
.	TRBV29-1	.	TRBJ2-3	CSARGGADTQYF	TGCAGCGCCCGAGGGGGGGCAGATACGCAGTATTTT
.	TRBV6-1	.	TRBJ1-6	CASSERQAERSPLHF	TGTGCCAGCAGTGAAAGACAGGCGGAGCGTTCACCCCTCCACTTT
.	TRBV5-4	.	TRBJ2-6	CASSLAGASSGANVLTF	TGTGCCAGCAGCTTGGCAGGTGCAAGCTCTGGGGCCAACGTCCTGACTTTC
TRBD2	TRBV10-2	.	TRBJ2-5	CASSNLAGGPQETQYF	TGCGCCAGCAGTAACCTAGCGGGGGGGCCCCAAGAGACCCAGTACTTC
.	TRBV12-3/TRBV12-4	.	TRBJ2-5	CASSLGQQETQYF	TGTGCCAGCAGTTTAGGACAGCAAGAGACCCAGTACTTC
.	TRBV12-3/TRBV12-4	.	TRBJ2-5	CASRMGPQETQYF	TGTGCCAGCCGAATGGGCCCGCAAGAGACCCAGTACTTC
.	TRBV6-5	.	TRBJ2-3	CASRTGGTDTQYF	TGTGCCAGCAGGACAGGTGGAACAGATACGCAGTATTTT
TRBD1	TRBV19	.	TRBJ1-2	CASSPVPRDRVGYTF	TGTGCCAGTAGCCCCGTCCCCCGGGACAGGGTTGGCTACACCTTC
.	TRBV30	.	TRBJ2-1	CAWSLGAANEQFF	TGTGCCTGGAGTTTGGGGGCCGCCAATGAGCAGTTCTTC
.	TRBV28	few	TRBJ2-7	CASRRIGGTEQYF	TGTGCCAGCAGGCGGATCGGGGGTACCGAGCAGTACTTC
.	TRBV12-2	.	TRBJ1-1	CASRLVGLSGTGSSPPAFF	TGTGCAAGTCGCTTAGTGGGGCTCTCCGGGACAGGGTCGAGTCCGCCCGCTTTCTTT
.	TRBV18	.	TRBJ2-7	CASSRTATYEQYF	TGTGCCAGCTCGCGGACAGCCACCTACGAGCAGTACTTC
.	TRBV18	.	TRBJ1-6	CASSPGDSPLHF	TGTGCCAGCTCACCGGGAGATTCACCCCTCCACTTT
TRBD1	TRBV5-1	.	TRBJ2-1	CASSTGQTYNEQFF	TGCGCCAGCAGCACGGGACAGACCTACAATGAGCAGTTCTTC
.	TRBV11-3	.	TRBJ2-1	CASSLGPGSEQFF	TGTGCCAGCAGCTTAGGGCCGGGGAGTGAGCAGTTCTTC
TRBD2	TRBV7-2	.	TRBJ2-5	CASGSGGGVQTQYF	TGTGCCAGCGGTAGCGGGGGGGGCGTCCAGACCCAGTACTTC
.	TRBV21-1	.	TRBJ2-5	CASSSTDRPGETQYF	TGTGCCAGCAGCTCAACCGACAGGCCTGGAGAGACCCAGTACTTC
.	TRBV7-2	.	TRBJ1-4	CASSPTQGEKLFF	TGTGCCAGCAGTCCTACGCAGGGAGAAAAACTGTTTTTT
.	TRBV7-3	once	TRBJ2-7	CASSLRPGIDYEQYF	TGTGCCAGCAGCTTAAGGCCGGGGATAGACTACGAGCAGTACTTC
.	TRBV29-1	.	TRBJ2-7	CSHHQQESSYEQYF	TGCAGCCACCACCAACAGGAGAGCTCCTACGAGCAGTACTTC
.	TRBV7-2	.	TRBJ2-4	CASSATPAPEDIQYF	TGTGCCAGCAGCGCCACCCCGGCTCCGGAGGACATTCAGTACTTC
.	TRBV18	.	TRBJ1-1	CASSPRQNTEAFF	TGTGCCAGCTCACCAAGACAGAACACTGAAGCTTTCTTT
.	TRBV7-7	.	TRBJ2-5	CASSEDRNQETQYF	TGTGCCAGCAGCGAAGACAGAAACCAAGAGACCCAGTACTTC
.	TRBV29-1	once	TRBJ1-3	CSALGRGYSGNTIYF	TGCAGCGCCCTGGGTCGGGGGTACTCTGGAAACACCATATATTTT
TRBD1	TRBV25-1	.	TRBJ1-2	CASSDLRGQDRRGYTF	TGTGCCAGCAGTGACCTCCGGGGACAGGACCGTAGGGGCTACACCTTC
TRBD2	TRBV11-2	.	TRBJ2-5	CASSTRTSGGQETQYF	TGTGCCAGCAGCACTAGGACTAGCGGGGGACAAGAGACCCAGTACTTC
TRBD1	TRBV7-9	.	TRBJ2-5	CASSLSRGQETQYF	TGTGCCAGCAGCTTATCCAGGGGGCAAGAGACCCAGTACTTC
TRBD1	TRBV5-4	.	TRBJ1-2	CASSPRQGGYTF	TGTGCCAGCAGCCCCCGACAGGGAGGCTACACCTTC
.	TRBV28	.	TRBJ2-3	CASRGATPADTQYF	TGTGCCAGCAGGGGGGCTACCCCTGCCGATACGCAGTATTTT
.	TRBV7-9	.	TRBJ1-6	CASSTQGSYNSPLHF	TGTGCCAGCAGCACCCAGGGTTCCTATAATTCACCCCTCCACTTT
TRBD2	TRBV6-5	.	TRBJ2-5	CASRRTSGETQYF	TGTGCCAGCAGAAGGACTAGCGGAGAGACCCAGTACTTC
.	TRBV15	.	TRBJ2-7	CATSRGQGEVEQYF	TGTGCCACCAGCAGAGGTCAGGGTGAAGTCGAGCAGTACTTC
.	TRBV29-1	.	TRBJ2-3	CSAEEGTGTDTQYF	TGCAGCGCAGAGGAGGGAACGGGCACAGATACGCAGTATTTT
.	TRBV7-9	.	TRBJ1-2	CASSLGRGILNPVLGYTF	TGTGCCAGCAGCTTAGGGCGGGGAATTCTTAACCCGGTACTTGGCTACACCTTC
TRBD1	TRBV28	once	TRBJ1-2	CASTPGTDGYTF	TGTGCCAGCACCCCCGGGACAGATGGCTACACCTTC
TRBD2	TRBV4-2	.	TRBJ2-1	CASSPTLAGGWNEQFF	TGTGCCAGCAGCCCCACCCTAGCGGGGGGGTGGAATGAGCAGTTCTTC
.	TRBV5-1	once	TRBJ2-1	CASSAGTSVLAYNEQFF	TGCGCCAGCAGCGCCGGGACTTCGGTTCTCGCCTACAATGAGCAGTTCTTC
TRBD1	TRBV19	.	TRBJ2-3	CASSITQGLDTQYF	TGTGCCAGTAGTATCACACAGGGGTTGGATACGCAGTATTTT
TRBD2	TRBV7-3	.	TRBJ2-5	CASSLKGGGVPRETQYF	TGTGCCAGCAGCTTAAAGGGCGGGGGGGTCCCTCGGGAGACCCAGTACTTC
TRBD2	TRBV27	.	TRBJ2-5	CASSKGLAGGWETQYF	TGTGCCAGCAGTAAAGGACTAGCGGGGGGGTGGGAGACCCAGTACTTC
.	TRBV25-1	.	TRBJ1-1	CASRTGWLNTEAFF	TGTGCCAGCAGGACAGGATGGCTGAACACTGAAGCTTTCTTT
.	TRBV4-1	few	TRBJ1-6	CASSQASQIGSPLHF	TGCGCCAGCAGCCAAGCCTCACAGATAGGTTCACCCCTCCACTTT
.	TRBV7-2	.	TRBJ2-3	CASSEQLISTDTQYF	TGTGCCAGCAGTGAACAACTAATTAGCACAGATACGCAGTATTTT
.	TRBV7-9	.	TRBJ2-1	CASILGAVYNEQFF	TGTGCCAGCATCTTAGGGGCAGTGTACAATGAGCAGTTCTTC
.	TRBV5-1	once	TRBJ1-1	CASSSGVDTEAFF	TGCGCCAGCAGCAGCGGGGTGGATACTGAAGCTTTCTTT
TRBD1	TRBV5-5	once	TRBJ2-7	CASSLSITGGYEQYF	TGTGCCAGCAGCTTAAGTATAACAGGGGGGTACGAGCAGTACTTC
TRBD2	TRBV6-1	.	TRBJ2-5	CASSEETSGGLGGETQYF	TGTGCCAGCAGTGAAGAAACTAGCGGGGGACTCGGTGGGGAGACCCAGTACTTC
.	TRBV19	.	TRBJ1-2	CATDPGGWGGYTF	TGTGCCACGGATCCGGGGGGTTGGGGTGGCTACACCTTC
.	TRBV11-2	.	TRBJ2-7	CASSLVGGAGWEQYF	TGTGCCAGCAGCTTAGTTGGGGGCGCGGGCTGGGAGCAGTACTTC